Listed here are 13 T cell receptor beta chains from one sample, sequenced in a study of Ad26.COV2.S vaccination and SARS-CoV-2 variants. Stated treatment: roughly 19 received Ad26.COV2.S at low or high dose, single or two shots; about five received placebo; per-sample allocation not given. Specimen acquisition occurred on day 63 following the initial vaccine or placebo injection. Sequenced by immunoSEQ multiplex PCR; TCRdb stores in-frame clones only, minus some. Among some 480,000 clones listed, around 90% were seen once. The source material was peripheral blood, sampled in a trial of Ad26.COV2.S vaccine versus placebo. All receptors derive from a person aged 18-60 years who received the Ad26.COV2.S COVID-19 vaccine or a placebo.

The rearrangement uses TRBV19 and TRBJ2-1; 8 nucleotides align to TRBD1. Germline CDR1 and CDR2: LNHDA and SQIVND (reference sequence). Trimming at V came to 6 bases and at J to 6 bases, leaving 4 bases not matched to a gene. This CDR3 spans 13 amino acids. As DNA, the CDR3 is TGTGCCAGTAGCAGGGGGCCCGCCAATGAGCAGTTCTTC. It yields the protein CASSRGPANEQFF.

The rearrangement links TRBV9 to TRBJ2-3; D is possibly TRBD1 (6 bases). Trimming removed 6 bases at V and 0 bases at J, with 11 bases between. This CDR3 has 14 residues. Germline CDR1 reads SGDLS; CDR2 reads YYNGEE. The CDR3 is CASNKQGSTDTQYF. The CDR3 nucleotides are TGTGCCAGCAACAAACAGGGAAGCACAGATACGCAGTATTTT.

The V call is TRBV18, the J call TRBJ2-5, with D unclear. CDR3 size: 14 residues. Between the trimmed V and J ends, which lost 2 bases and 2 bases, there was a span of 9 bases. The germline V gene has CDR1 KGHSH and CDR2 LQKENI. CDR3 in DNA: TGTGCCAGCTCACCAATCTACCAGCAAGAGACCCAGTACTTC. Its protein is CASSPIYQQETQYF.

The rearrangement uses TRBV27 and TRBJ1-3; TRBD1 agrees at 7 bases. Germline V gene data show CDR1 as MNHEY and CDR2 as SMNVEV (reference sequence). The CDR3 covers 15 residues. V shed 5 bases, J shed 0 bases, and the junction held 4 bases outside the gene matches. In DNA form, the CDR3 reads TGTGCCAGCAGTAGGACAGGACGCTCTGGAAACACCATATATTTT. Amino acids: CASSRTGRSGNTIYF.

This CDR3 is CASSLRTTYNEQFF. For the CDR3, the DNA is TGTGCCAGCAGCTTGAGGACAACCTACAATGAGCAGTTCTTC. This chain links TRBV5-4 with TRBJ2-1; possibly TRBD1 for D (5 bases). This CDR3 has 14 amino acids. The V and J ends lost 1 base and 2 bases respectively, with 7 bases between them. Germline V lookup: CDR1 SGHNT, CDR2 YYREEE (reference sequence).

The chain recombines TRBV7-2 with TRBJ2-3, with D possibly being TRBD2 (6 bases). Germline V gene lookup returns CDR1 SGHTA and CDR2 FQGNSA. The CDR3 covers 17 residues. V shed 1 base and J shed 3 bases, with 17 bases lying between them. CDR3: CASSLVGTRRPTDTQYF. In DNA, the CDR3 is TGTGCCAGCAGCTTAGTTGGGACTCGGCGTCCAACAGATACGCAGTATTTT.

The chain uses TRBV5-1 and TRBJ2-4, with D possibly being TRBD1 or TRBD2 (5 bases each). V lost 4 bases to trimming and J lost 0 bases, with 8 bases between them. This CDR3 is built from 14 residues. Germline V gene lookup returns CDR1 SGHRS and CDR2 YFSETQ. The CDR3 loop reads CASSGGLAKNIQYF. The CDR3 DNA reads TGCGCCAGCAGCGGGGGATTAGCCAAAAACATTCAGTACTTC.

This chain connects TRBV28 to TRBJ1-2; D is ambiguous. The V and J ends lost 2 bases and 5 bases respectively, with 9 bases between them. Germline lookup yields CDR1 MDHEN and CDR2 SYDVKM. The CDR3 has 13 residues. CDR3 loop: CASSLMPDYGYTF. The CDR3 bases are TGTGCCAGCAGTTTAATGCCCGATTATGGCTACACCTTC.

The chain couples TRBV7-9 to TRBJ1-1; D unresolved. Germline CDR1 SEHNR, CDR2 FQNEAQ (reference sequence). CDR3 size: 15 residues. Between the trimmed V and J ends, which lost 7 bases and 4 bases, there was a span of 19 bases. The DNA for the CDR3 is TGTGCCAGCAAGGATAGGGCGCGGGTAGGCACTGAAGCTTTCTTT. Translation: CASKDRARVGTEAFF.

The chain carries TRBV29-1 and TRBJ1-2; the match to TRBD1 covers 11 bases. This CDR3 has 13 residues. The trim removed 5 bases at V and 8 bases at J, leaving 7 bases unmatched. Per the germline V gene, CDR1 is SQVTM and CDR2 is ANQGSEA. CDR3 DNA: TGCAGCGTTCTTTCAGGACAGGGGGCGGGCTACACCTTC. This gives the protein CSVLSGQGAGYTF.

The V gene is TRBV6-6, the J gene TRBJ2-1, with D tentatively TRBD1 (5 bases). Germline values: CDR1 MNHNY, CDR2 SVGAGI (reference sequence). The V and J ends lost 4 bases and 7 bases respectively, with 17 bases between them. The CDR3 sequence is 15 residues long. In DNA form, the CDR3 reads TGTGCCAGCAGTTTTCAAGACAGAGTAGAAAATGAGCAGTTCTTC. It yields the protein CASSFQDRVENEQFF.

V is TRBV5-1 and J is TRBJ2-7; D is perhaps TRBD1 or TRBD2 (5 bases each). The ends were cut back, 4 bases at V and 5 bases at J, with 13 bases in the middle. Germline loops: CDR1 SGHRS, CDR2 YFSETQ. This CDR3 is 13 amino acids long. In DNA, the CDR3 is TGCGCCAGCAGCCTCAGGGAGATGCACGAGCAGTACTTC. It translates to CASSLREMHEQYF.

CDR3 in amino acids: CASSLRVSVPNNEQFF. DNA for the CDR3: TGTGCCAGCAGCCTCCGAGTTTCGGTACCGAACAATGAGCAGTTCTTC. This chain links TRBV7-6 with TRBJ2-1, with D uncertain. V gave up 5 bases and J gave up 5 bases, with 19 bases separating them. The germline CDR1 and CDR2 sequences are SGHVS and FNYEAQ. This CDR3 has 16 amino acids.